This is a list of T cell receptor beta chains from one sample in a study of T cells during gluten challenge in celiac disease. TCRdb reprocessed the 5' RACE reads via MiXCR and lists one record per CDR3 protein. The sample includes 250 to 350 distinct CDR3 sequences, about 9.5% of them seen just once. The sample consisted of gluten-specific CD4+ T cells sorted from blood using tetramers, taken at baseline or on day 6, 14 or 28 of gluten challenge (not recorded which). The receptors shown here come from a male donor with celiac disease. Both conserved end residues are part of each CDR3. A D gene is named only where the DNA matches it firmly. Clone size is given for some rows only: seen once, a few or many times, or a class if the clone is expanded.

clone size,J gene,V gene,D gene,CDR3 DNA,CDR3 protein
many,TRBJ1-5,TRBV20-1,TRBD1,TGCAGTGCAGCTACAGGGGGCGAAATTCAGCCCCAGCATTTT,CSAATGGEIQPQHF
medium-sized,TRBJ1-5,TRBV29-1,TRBD1,TGCAGCGCGGGACAGGGATACAATCAGCCCCAGCATTTT,CSAGQGYNQPQHF
medium-sized,TRBJ2-5,TRBV5-1,.,TGCGCCAGCAGCTTGATAGCAGCACAAGAGACCCAGTACTTC,CASSLIAAQETQYF
many,TRBJ1-2,TRBV19,.,TGTGCCAGTAGTAACTCTTGGACAGCTAACTATGGCTACACCTTC,CASSNSWTANYGYTF
many,TRBJ2-7,TRBV19,TRBD1,TGTGCCAGTAGCCTGGGACAGGAGGCCTACGAGCAGTACTTC,CASSLGQEAYEQYF
large,TRBJ2-7,TRBV29-1,.,TGCAGCGTTCATTCGACCGGGCAGCAGTACTTC,CSVHSTGQQYF
.,TRBJ2-1,TRBV29-1,.,TGCAGCGTTGAAGTGGGCAGGGGCGGCGAGTTCTTC,CSVEVGRGGEFF
medium-sized,TRBJ2-5,TRBV25-1,.,TGTGCCAGCAGTCCGCCCGTCTGGGAGACCCAGTACTTC,CASSPPVWETQYF
.,TRBJ1-2,TRBV5-6,.,TGTGCCAGCAGCTTGACAGGTTCGGGCTACACCTTC,CASSLTGSGYTF
many,TRBJ2-4,TRBV9,.,TGTGCCAGCAGCACCGGGACTCAGGGATGGGAAAACATTCAGTACTTC,CASSTGTQGWENIQYF
once,TRBJ2-3,TRBV20-1,TRBD2,TGCAGTACTCAAAGCGGGGGGAGTACAGATACGCAGTATTTT,CSTQSGGSTDTQYF
many,TRBJ1-2,TRBV5-1,TRBD1,TGCGCCAGCAGCTTTACAGGGGATCCCTACTATGGCTACACCTTC,CASSFTGDPYYGYTF
medium-sized,TRBJ2-1,TRBV19,TRBD2,TGTGCCAGTAGTCCGTATTTGGGCGGGAGGGCCTACAATGAGCAGTTCTTC,CASSPYLGGRAYNEQFF
large,TRBJ2-7,TRBV6-6,.,TGTGCCAGCAGTCAGGACAGTCTACGGTCCTACGAGCAGTACTTC,CASSQDSLRSYEQYF